The T cell receptor (beta chain) under discussion was sequenced for a study of cytomegalovirus exposure and HLA in healthy donors. CDR3 length: 16 residues. Trimming took 4 bases from V and 10 from J, leaving 20 bases between them. Looked up from germline, CDR1 is MGHRA and CDR2 is YSYEKL. Primers for the PCR totalled 60 Vbeta and 13 Jbeta. Sequenced by immunoSEQ multiplex PCR; TCRdb stores in-frame clones only, minus some. The table records about 190,000 clones, 81% of them present only once. Material for sequencing was PBMCs. This receptor was identified in a man in his late teens or twenties in good health and CMV-seronegative. The chain combines TRBV4-1 with TRBJ1-6; D is possibly TRBD1 (6 bases). CDR3 coding DNA: TGCGCCAGCAGCCCGACTTCAGGGGCGTTGGGGTCACCCCTCCACTTT. It encodes CASSPTSGALGSPLHF.